A single T cell receptor beta chain is shown here with its context. This clone may be a read error of a much larger clone one base away. The data were taken from a study of prognosis after radiotherapy for stage I lung cancer. CDR3 of TCR beta was amplified from genomic DNA via a two-round multiplex PCR. Round-one PCR had primers specific to each TRBV and TRBJ gene. TCRdb itself ran the multiplex PCR reads through MiXCR, one entry per CDR3 protein. This table holds some 56,000 distinct CDR3 sequences, less than 30% found once. Per germline, CDR1 SEHNR and CDR2 FQNEAQ (reference sequence). V was clipped by 5 bases and J by 1 base; unmatched bases: 6. This CDR3 contains 15 residues.

The sample was PBMCs, taken before or after stereotactic body radiation therapy (not recorded which). The V gene is TRBV7-9, the J gene TRBJ2-3, with 7 positions matching TRBD2. The clonotype comes from a donor over 45 with non-small cell lung cancer. The CDR3 spells CASSPIRGGTDTQYF. For the CDR3, the DNA is TGTGCCAGCAGCCCCATCCGGGGGGGCACAGATACGCAGTATTTT.